Included here is one T cell receptor (beta chain) sequence, with context. The data were taken from a study of shared clonotypes between healthy human individuals. It was across several immunoSEQ plates that each subset's genomic DNA was evenly split. Measured with immunoSEQ multiplex PCR; TCRdb has only the in-frame clones, and not every one. Here the sample spans over a million clones, approximately 78% being singletons. The study separated CD4+ cells into CD45RA+ naive and CD45RA-negative memory subsets. The specimen sequenced was memory CD4+ T cells from PBMCs. As for subset: CD45RA-negative fraction. The receptor was isolated from a man aged 18 to 30 in good health. Some clones in this sample may be carry-over from other donors' samples.

This CDR3 is CASSYIQAAGGEQYF. CDR3 bases: TGTGCCAGCAGTTATATCCAGGCCGCGGGGGGCGAGCAGTACTTC. V and J are TRBV27 and TRBJ2-7; 8 nucleotides align to TRBD2. With 4 bases clipped from V and 6 bases from J, the junction kept 11 bases outside the gene matches. CDR1 and CDR2 from the germline V gene are MNHEY and SMNVEV (reference sequence). The CDR3 consists of 15 residues.